The 7 T cell receptor beta chains in this list originate from one sample, sequenced in a study of T cell responses to AZD1222 COVID-19 vaccine. TCRdb keeps only in-frame clones here, not all; method: immunoSEQ multiplex PCR. The sample has 65,000 to 80,000 clones, 92% seen once; the top ten hold approximately 6.6%. Material: peripheral blood, obtained on day 0 of MenACWY control vaccination. These receptors were obtained from an adult in good health.

This clone has only a few counts. J is TRBJ2-7 and V is TRBV4-3; the match to TRBD2 covers 9 bases. Losses at the gene ends were 1 base for V and 4 bases for J; bases not matched to a gene: 8. Germline V CDR1 and CDR2: LGHNA, YSLEER. This CDR3 is built from 16 residues. The CDR3 nucleotides are TGCGCCAGCAGCCAAGGGGCTAGCGGGACCGTTTACGAGCAGTACTTC. This codes for CASSQGASGTVYEQYF.

This chain connects TRBV6-5 to TRBJ2-7; 11 positions agree with TRBD2. The CDR3 consists of 15 residues. The germline V gene has CDR1 MNHEY and CDR2 SVGAGI. The trim removed 5 bases at V and 4 bases at J, leaving 7 bases unmatched. CDR3 sequence: CASSTSGGHRYEQYF. CDR3 nucleotides: TGTGCCAGCAGTACTAGCGGGGGACATAGGTACGAGCAGTACTTC.

V and J are TRBV25-1 and TRBJ1-5, with 11 bases matching TRBD1. V dropped 2 bases and J dropped 6; count of bases not matched to a gene: 9. Germline assignment: CDR1 MGHDK and CDR2 SYGVNS. This CDR3 is built from 17 residues. The CDR3 DNA is TGTGCCAGCAGTGAACCCCCGGACAGGGGGCAGGGTCAGCCCCAGCATTTT. Protein product: CASSEPPDRGQGQPQHF.

V gene TRBV5-5 combines with J gene TRBJ1-5; 8 positions match TRBD1. Germline CDR1 reads SGHKS; CDR2 reads YYEKEE (reference sequence). This CDR3 has 15 amino acids. V gave up 3 bases and J gave up 6 bases; unmatched junction bases: 8. The CDR3 protein is CASSWGQEWGQPQHF. Here the CDR3 DNA reads TGTGCCAGCAGCTGGGGACAGGAATGGGGTCAGCCCCAGCATTTT.

The chain employs TRBV6-6 and TRBJ2-3, with 10 bases fitting TRBD1. Per germline, CDR1 MNHNY and CDR2 SVGAGI (reference sequence). The CDR3 sequence is 13 residues long. V shed 6 bases, J shed 4 bases, and the junction held 1 base outside the gene matches. The CDR3 DNA is TGTGCCAGCAGCGGACAGGGGGCAGATACGCAGTATTTT. Amino acid sequence: CASSGQGADTQYF.

This rearrangement joins TRBV5-5 to TRBJ1-1; D ambiguous. Germline V gene sequence: CDR1 SGHKS, CDR2 YYEKEE (reference sequence). Trimming removed 4 bases from V and 0 bases from J, with 13 bases in between. This CDR3 region has 15 residues. This CDR3 is CASSVSTGMNTEAFF. The CDR3 DNA reads as TGTGCCAGCAGCGTATCGACGGGAATGAACACTGAAGCTTTCTTT.

The genes are TRBV28 and TRBJ1-1; TRBD1 matches at 7 bases. V dropped 6 bases and J dropped 5; count of bases not matched to a gene: 9. The germline V gene encodes CDR1 MDHEN and CDR2 SYDVKM. CDR3 size: 14 residues. The CDR3 sequence is CASSYHQGGTEAFF. The CDR3 nucleotides are TGTGCCAGCAGCTACCATCAGGGGGGGACTGAAGCTTTCTTT.